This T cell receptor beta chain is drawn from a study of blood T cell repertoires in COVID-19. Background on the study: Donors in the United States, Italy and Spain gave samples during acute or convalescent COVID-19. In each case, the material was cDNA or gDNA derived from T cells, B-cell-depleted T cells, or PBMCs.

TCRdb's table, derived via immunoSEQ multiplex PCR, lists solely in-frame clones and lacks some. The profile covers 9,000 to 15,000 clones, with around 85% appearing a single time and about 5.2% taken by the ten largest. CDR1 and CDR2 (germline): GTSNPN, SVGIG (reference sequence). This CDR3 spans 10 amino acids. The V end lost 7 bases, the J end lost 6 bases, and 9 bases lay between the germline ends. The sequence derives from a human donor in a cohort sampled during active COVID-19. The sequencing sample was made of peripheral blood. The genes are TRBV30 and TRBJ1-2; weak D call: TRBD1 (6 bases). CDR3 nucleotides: TGTGCCTTAGGACAGAATGGCTACACCTTC. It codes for CALGQNGYTF.